This TCR beta chain came from a study of metastatic and nonmetastatic thyroid tumors. This CDR3 comprises 14 residues. Deletions cut 3 bases from V and 8 bases from J, with 15 bases between. Per germline, CDR1 KGHDR and CDR2 SFDVKD. This clone was observed many times. From the PCR reads, TCRdb re-called clones with MiXCR. The data hold under 60,000 clones, with about 20% observed a single time. Every patient was untreated before thyroid surgery. The sequenced material came from blood. J is TRBJ1-2 and V is TRBV24-1; D ambiguous. The TCR comes from a male donor with papillary thyroid cancer or a benign thyroid nodule (not recorded which). Some clones in this sample may be carry-over from other donors' samples. The CDR3 nucleotides read TGTGCCACCAGTGATGCCTGGGTCGATCACGGCTACACCTTC. Translating gives CATSDAWVDHGYTF.